The rows below give T cell receptor beta chains drawn from one sample of a study of regulatory T cells in long-lasting Graves disease. Each CDR3 protein is one row after TCRdb ran MiXCR on the multiplex PCR reads. The sample includes 600,000 to 650,000 distinct CDR3 sequences, approximately 15% seen only once; the top ten take 15% to 20%. The same sample was also studied in work on T cells in Graves' hyperthyroidism and ophthalmopathy.

The sequencing used peripheral blood mononuclear cells (PBMCs), collected at new diagnosis, from a patient treated with antithyroid drugs. These receptor sequences come from a woman in her 30s with Graves disease. Each CDR3 is given with its conserved first and last residue. The D gene is left open where the match is weak. Expanded clones get a size class; other rows say once, few or many, or leave the size out.

CDR3nt: TGTGCCAGCAGTTTTGGCAGAAAGAACACTGAAGCTTTCTTT; CDR3aa: CASSFGRKNTEAFF; j_gene: TRBJ1-1; d_gene: -; v_gene: TRBV28; abundance: many
CDR3nt: TGTGCCAGTAGTATAGGAGCTCCCGGGGAGCTGTTTTTT; CDR3aa: CASSIGAPGELFF; j_gene: TRBJ2-2; d_gene: -; v_gene: TRBV19; abundance: few
CDR3nt: TGCAGTGCTAAATTTGAAGCCATAGAGGGGACTAGCCTCACAGATACGCAGTATTTT; CDR3aa: CSAKFEAIEGTSLTDTQYF; j_gene: TRBJ2-3; d_gene: TRBD2; v_gene: TRBV20-1; abundance: many
CDR3nt: TGTGCCTGGAAGGGACAGACGAACACTGAAGCTTTCTTT; CDR3aa: CAWKGQTNTEAFF; j_gene: TRBJ1-1; d_gene: TRBD1; v_gene: TRBV30; abundance: -
CDR3nt: TGTGCCAGCAGTCGTCCCGGGACATCCTTGAGCACTGAAGCTTTCTTT; CDR3aa: CASSRPGTSLSTEAFF; j_gene: TRBJ1-1; d_gene: -; v_gene: TRBV28; abundance: -
CDR3nt: TGTGCCAGCAGTTTATTCCCCCCGGGGACCCAGTACTTC; CDR3aa: CASSLFPPGTQYF; j_gene: TRBJ2-5; d_gene: -; v_gene: TRBV28; abundance: many
CDR3nt: TGTGCCAGCAGGAACCCCTACGAGCAGTACTTC; CDR3aa: CASRNPYEQYF; j_gene: TRBJ2-7; d_gene: -; v_gene: TRBV28; abundance: -
CDR3nt: TGTGCCATCAGTGAGTCGTCAGTGAACACTGAAGCTTTCTTT; CDR3aa: CAISESSVNTEAFF; j_gene: TRBJ1-1; d_gene: -; v_gene: TRBV10-3; abundance: many
CDR3nt: TGTGCCGTCGGGGACTACGAGCAGTACTTC; CDR3aa: CAVGDYEQYF; j_gene: TRBJ2-7; d_gene: -; v_gene: TRBV10-3; abundance: -
CDR3nt: TGCAGTGCCTCCCCGGCCAGGGGGCACGGGACCCAGTACTTC; CDR3aa: CSASPARGHGTQYF; j_gene: TRBJ2-5; d_gene: TRBD1; v_gene: TRBV20-1; abundance: -
CDR3nt: TGCAGTGCTAGGGGACAGGGCTCTGGAAACACCATATATTTT; CDR3aa: CSARGQGSGNTIYF; j_gene: TRBJ1-3; d_gene: TRBD1; v_gene: TRBV20-1; abundance: many
CDR3nt: TGTGCCAGCAGGCAAAACCCAGGGGGAGAGCAGTACTTC; CDR3aa: CASRQNPGGEQYF; j_gene: TRBJ2-7; d_gene: TRBD1; v_gene: TRBV6-1; abundance: many
CDR3nt: TGTGCCAGCAGCTTAGCGGGAGGACGTAGGGAGCAGTACTTC; CDR3aa: CASSLAGGRREQYF; j_gene: TRBJ2-7; d_gene: TRBD2; v_gene: TRBV11-2; abundance: few
CDR3nt: TGTGCCAGCGGTTCGCTAGCGGGAAGATACGAGCAGTACTTC; CDR3aa: CASGSLAGRYEQYF; j_gene: TRBJ2-7; d_gene: TRBD2; v_gene: TRBV7-9; abundance: many
CDR3nt: TGTGCCGCACCGGCAGTGATTTACGGGGAGCTGTTTTTT; CDR3aa: CAAPAVIYGELFF; j_gene: TRBJ2-2; d_gene: -; v_gene: TRBV11-2; abundance: -
CDR3nt: TGTGCCAGCAGAAGGACGGAGAACACTGAAGCTTTCTTT; CDR3aa: CASRRTENTEAFF; j_gene: TRBJ1-1; d_gene: -; v_gene: TRBV12-3/TRBV12-4; abundance: many
CDR3nt: TGTGCCAGCTCACATTCTGGGACGGCTAATCAGCCCCAGCATTTT; CDR3aa: CASSHSGTANQPQHF; j_gene: TRBJ1-5; d_gene: -; v_gene: TRBV18; abundance: -
CDR3nt: TGTGCCAGCATGGCCACTGAAGCTTTCTTT; CDR3aa: CASMATEAFF; j_gene: TRBJ1-1; d_gene: -; v_gene: TRBV6-2/TRBV6-3; abundance: -
CDR3nt: TGCGCCAGCAGCTTGATTTTCTCCGGGGGGCAGAGCTCTGGAAACACCATATATTTT; CDR3aa: CASSLIFSGGQSSGNTIYF; j_gene: TRBJ1-3; d_gene: -; v_gene: TRBV5-1; abundance: -
CDR3nt: TGCGCCAGCAGTCGGGGGGTGGGCCGCACAGATACGCAGTATTTT; CDR3aa: CASSRGVGRTDTQYF; j_gene: TRBJ2-3; d_gene: TRBD2; v_gene: TRBV5-1; abundance: -
CDR3nt: TGCAGTGCTAGAGATCGAAGCGACACTGAAGCTTTCTTT; CDR3aa: CSARDRSDTEAFF; j_gene: TRBJ1-1; d_gene: -; v_gene: TRBV20-1; abundance: many
CDR3nt: TGCAGTGCTATCTTCCGGGACGTTAGTTCAAATGAAAAACTGTTTTTT; CDR3aa: CSAIFRDVSSNEKLFF; j_gene: TRBJ1-4; d_gene: -; v_gene: TRBV20-1; abundance: few
CDR3nt: TGCAGTGCTAGGGGGTTGGGTACGGGGGATTCTAGCGGGAGGGCCGAGACCTACAATGAGCAGTTCTTC; CDR3aa: CSARGLGTGDSSGRAETYNEQFF; j_gene: TRBJ2-1; d_gene: TRBD2; v_gene: TRBV20-1; abundance: few
CDR3nt: TGTGCCAGTAGTCCGCGTCCCGGGACACCCTATAGCAATCAGCCCCAGCATTTT; CDR3aa: CASSPRPGTPYSNQPQHF; j_gene: TRBJ1-5; d_gene: -; v_gene: TRBV19; abundance: -
CDR3nt: TGCAGTGCTAGATCCCCGACAGGAAATGAAAAACTGTTTTTT; CDR3aa: CSARSPTGNEKLFF; j_gene: TRBJ1-4; d_gene: -; v_gene: TRBV20-1; abundance: -
CDR3nt: TGTGCCAGCACCCGGACTAGCGGGAACTACAATGAGCAGTTCTTC; CDR3aa: CASTRTSGNYNEQFF; j_gene: TRBJ2-1; d_gene: TRBD2; v_gene: TRBV6-1; abundance: many
CDR3nt: TGTGCCAGCAGCGGTTTTAGCGGGACCCATTACGAGCAGTACTTC; CDR3aa: CASSGFSGTHYEQYF; j_gene: TRBJ2-7; d_gene: TRBD2; v_gene: TRBV7-6; abundance: -
CDR3nt: TGTGCCTGGAGTACTCAAACCCGACTAGCAGGCTCCTACAATGAGCAGTTCTTC; CDR3aa: CAWSTQTRLAGSYNEQFF; j_gene: TRBJ2-1; d_gene: TRBD2; v_gene: TRBV30; abundance: few
CDR3nt: TGTGCCAGCAGCCCCAGAGCAGGGGTTACCACTGAAGCTTTCTTT; CDR3aa: CASSPRAGVTTEAFF; j_gene: TRBJ1-1; d_gene: -; v_gene: TRBV9; abundance: -
CDR3nt: TGCAGTGCACACCTCGGGGCAGGGTCTCGAGAGACCCAGTACTTC; CDR3aa: CSAHLGAGSRETQYF; j_gene: TRBJ2-5; d_gene: -; v_gene: TRBV20-1; abundance: few
CDR3nt: TGTGCCAGCGATTTGGGGCTCGGGAGGATGGAGGAGCAGTTCTTC; CDR3aa: CASDLGLGRMEEQFF; j_gene: TRBJ2-1; d_gene: TRBD2; v_gene: TRBV2; abundance: many
CDR3nt: TGCAGCGCATCCCTGACAGGGACTACCTACGAGCAGTACTTC; CDR3aa: CSASLTGTTYEQYF; j_gene: TRBJ2-7; d_gene: -; v_gene: TRBV29-1; abundance: -
CDR3nt: TGTGCCAGCAGCTTATGGACCCGAGGATACACAGATACGCAGTATTTT; CDR3aa: CASSLWTRGYTDTQYF; j_gene: TRBJ2-3; d_gene: -; v_gene: TRBV7-9; abundance: many
CDR3nt: TGTGCCAGCAGACCAGGGACAGTAAACTATCAGCCCCAGCATTTT; CDR3aa: CASRPGTVNYQPQHF; j_gene: TRBJ1-5; d_gene: TRBD1; v_gene: TRBV12-3/TRBV12-4; abundance: many
CDR3nt: TGTGCCAGCAGTGACGGGCTCCCGGAGACCCAGTACTTC; CDR3aa: CASSDGLPETQYF; j_gene: TRBJ2-5; d_gene: -; v_gene: TRBV6-2/TRBV6-3; abundance: many
CDR3nt: TGTGCCAGCACTCCGACTAGCGGAGTACTTATCACGCAGTATTTT; CDR3aa: CASTPTSGVLITQYF; j_gene: TRBJ2-3; d_gene: TRBD2; v_gene: TRBV6-2/TRBV6-3; abundance: few
CDR3nt: TGTGCCCTCACCGGTCCGAACACTGAAGCTTTCTTT; CDR3aa: CALTGPNTEAFF; j_gene: TRBJ1-1; d_gene: -; v_gene: TRBV30; abundance: many
CDR3nt: TGCGCCAGCAGCCAAGCGTCTGGACCATATGGCTACACCTTC; CDR3aa: CASSQASGPYGYTF; j_gene: TRBJ1-2; d_gene: -; v_gene: TRBV4-1; abundance: -
CDR3nt: TGTGCCAGCACCCGGGGGGGGATAGATACGCAGTATTTT; CDR3aa: CASTRGGIDTQYF; j_gene: TRBJ2-3; d_gene: TRBD2; v_gene: TRBV27; abundance: -
CDR3nt: TGTGCCACCAGTGGGGTTGACGGGTATCAGCCCCAGCATTTT; CDR3aa: CATSGVDGYQPQHF; j_gene: TRBJ1-5; d_gene: -; v_gene: TRBV24-1; abundance: -
CDR3nt: TGTGCCAGTAGCTTCGGCCAGGGTAGGCCAAACACTGAAGCTTTCTTT; CDR3aa: CASSFGQGRPNTEAFF; j_gene: TRBJ1-1; d_gene: -; v_gene: TRBV19; abundance: many
CDR3nt: TGTGCCAGCAGTTGGACAGGGACCTCCTACGAGCAGTACTTC; CDR3aa: CASSWTGTSYEQYF; j_gene: TRBJ2-7; d_gene: TRBD1; v_gene: TRBV27; abundance: many
CDR3nt: TGTGCCAGCAGCTTGGACCGTAGCAACTACAATGAGCAGTTCTTC; CDR3aa: CASSLDRSNYNEQFF; j_gene: TRBJ2-1; d_gene: -; v_gene: TRBV5-6; abundance: few
CDR3nt: TGTGCCAGCAGCTCAACAAGGTTTATCGGGGACAATGAGCAGTTCTTC; CDR3aa: CASSSTRFIGDNEQFF; j_gene: TRBJ2-1; d_gene: -; v_gene: TRBV7-9; abundance: many